This TCR beta chain was documented in a study of cytomegalovirus exposure and HLA in healthy donors. Per germline, CDR1 SGHVS and CDR2 FNYEAQ. This CDR3 region has 14 residues. The germline V and J ends were trimmed by 5 bases and 4 bases, with 12 bases remaining between them. Only in-frame clones appear in the TCRdb table, and some are missing; sequencing was by immunoSEQ multiplex PCR. Among more than 250,000 clones listed, less than 95% were seen once. The rearrangement links TRBV7-6 to TRBJ1-3; D gene uncertain. Input material: PBMCs. This clonotype was obtained from a woman under 40 in good health and CMV-seronegative. The CDR3 is CASSPLATGNTIYF. The CDR3 DNA reads as TGTGCCAGCAGCCCGCTCGCGACAGGAAACACCATATATTTT.